This T cell receptor (beta chain) was recovered during a study of blood T cell repertoires in COVID-19. Overall study context: COVID-19 samples collected from the United States, Italy and Spain covered acute and convalescent phases. In each case, the material was cDNA or gDNA derived from T cells, B-cell-depleted T cells, or PBMCs.

Per the authors' pipeline: Reference gene primer amplification yielded estimated nucleated cell counts. Measured with immunoSEQ multiplex PCR; TCRdb has only the in-frame clones, and not every one. The V and J calls and clone size come from that table; D and trimming were worked out from the DNA. This sample has approximately 200,000 clones, with around 82% found just once. Cohort 3 donors counted as recovered after two negative PCRs, clearance, or resolved symptoms. Input material: PBMCs or T cells enriched from blood (not recorded which). This TCR was recovered from a man aged 35 to 55 who had recovered from COVID-19.

Written as DNA, the CDR3 is TGTGCCAGTAGTACCGTACGGACAGGGACTGGAAACACCATATATTTT. Protein: CASSTVRTGTGNTIYF. The chain uses TRBV19 and TRBJ1-3; the match to TRBD1 covers 8 bases. Germline CDR1 and CDR2: LNHDA and SQIVND (reference sequence). V shed 4 bases and J 2 bases; nucleotides not matched to a gene: 7. The CDR3 extends over 16 amino acids.